These 9 T cell receptor beta chains were sequenced from one sample in a study of T cells in tumors after PD-1 blockade. Some clones are missing from TCRdb's copy, which holds only in-frame ones; the method was immunoSEQ multiplex PCR. Among some 20,000 clones listed, around 80% were seen once. This sample comprised PBMCs, obtained before anti-PD-1 treatment. These receptors were collected from a human donor with basal cell carcinoma.

This clone has more than one count but fewer than ten. V gene TRBV5-1 combines with J gene TRBJ2-7; D is perhaps TRBD1 (5 bases). Trimming removed 4 bases at V and 0 bases at J, with 5 bases between. The CDR3 loop spans 12 amino acids. Looked up from germline, CDR1 is SGHRS and CDR2 is YFSETQ. The CDR3, as DNA: TGCGCCAGCAGCGACAGCTCCTACGAGCAGTACTTC. It is translated as CASSDSSYEQYF. The entire variable domain, with the rest obtained from reference TRBV5-1 and TRBJ2-7, is as follows: KAGVTQTPRYLIKTRGQQVTLSCSPISGHRSVSWYQQTPGQGLQFLFEYFSETQRNKGNFPGRFSGRQFSNSRSEMNVSTLELGDSALYLCASSDSSYEQYFGPGTRLTVT.

With regard to this clone: Compared with germline, one end of the junction differs, possibly owing to a read error. This chain uses TRBV6-5 with TRBJ1-1; a possible D gene is TRBD1 (5 bases). The CDR3 runs 12 residues. CDR1 is MNHEY, CDR2 SVGAGI, per germline. DNA for the CDR3: TGTGCCACCAGTTTCAGGGTCACTGAAGCTTTCTTT. Protein sequence: CATSFRVTEAFF.

This chain links TRBV5-1 with TRBJ1-5; a weak D match, TRBD1 (6 bases). Looked up from germline, CDR1 is SGHRS and CDR2 is YFSETQ. With 5 bases removed from V and 3 bases from J, the gap between germline ends came to 9 bases. CDR3 length: 13 amino acids. The CDR3 loop reads CASRRQVNQPQHF. The CDR3 nucleotides read TGCGCCAGCAGAAGACAGGTCAATCAGCCCCAGCATTTT.

This chain links TRBV13 with TRBJ1-6, with 8 positions matching TRBD1. This CDR3 is built from 17 residues. Germline loops: CDR1 PRHDT, CDR2 FYEKMQ (reference sequence). The J segment lost 5 bases and the V segment lost 6 bases, leaving 12 bases of the junction unmatched. In nucleotides, the CDR3 is TGTGCCAGCAGAGCGTGGGGGACAGGTCTTAATAATTCACCCCTCCACTTT. Translating gives CASRAWGTGLNNSPLHF.

Only a few counts were recorded for this clone. The chain couples TRBV5-1 to TRBJ1-4; D gene ambiguous. The germline V gene has CDR1 SGHRS and CDR2 YFSETQ. This CDR3 is built from 14 residues. Trimming removed 2 bases at V and 4 bases at J, with 9 bases between. CDR3 protein: CASSFGGDNEKLFF. CDR3 bases: TGCGCCAGCAGCTTCGGCGGAGATAATGAAAAACTGTTTTTT. Together with reference TRBV5-1 and TRBJ1-4, the CDR3 gives the full variable domain: KAGVTQTPRYLIKTRGQQVTLSCSPISGHRSVSWYQQTPGQGLQFLFEYFSETQRNKGNFPGRFSGRQFSNSRSEMNVSTLELGDSALYLCASSFGGDNEKLFFGSGTQLSVL.

The chain joins TRBV19 to TRBJ2-2; D may be TRBD2 (5 bases). Trimming stripped 5 bases from V and 6 bases from J, with 13 bases between. There are 14 residues in the CDR3. Germline loops: CDR1 LNHDA, CDR2 SQIVND (reference sequence). This chain's CDR3 is CASSSGMVAGELFF. In DNA form, the CDR3 reads TGTGCCAGTAGTTCCGGGATGGTCGCCGGGGAGCTGTTTTTT.

The chain employs TRBV28 and TRBJ1-5; D call uncertain. CDR3 length: 12 residues. The germline V gene encodes CDR1 MDHEN and CDR2 SYDVKM. Trimming left V 3 bases short and J 6 bases short, with 6 bases between. For the CDR3, the DNA is TGTGCCAGCAGTTTCGCGACTCAGCCCCAGCATTTT. Amino acid sequence: CASSFATQPQHF.

The genes are TRBV5-1 and TRBJ2-3; 7 bases agree with TRBD2. The CDR3 extends over 14 amino acids. CDR1 is SGHRS, CDR2 YFSETQ, per germline. Trimming cost V 5 bases and J 1 base; bases outside gene matches: 4. CDR3 sequence (DNA): TGCGCCAGCAGTGACCGGGGGGGCACAGATACGCAGTATTTT. Translating gives CASSDRGGTDTQYF.

This rearrangement joins TRBV28 to TRBJ2-5; D is possibly TRBD1 (7 bases). CDR3 length: 13 residues. The germline CDR1 and CDR2 sequences are MDHEN and SYDVKM. Trimming removed 7 bases at V and 5 bases at J, with 14 bases between. This CDR3 reads CASTLGGGETQYF. The CDR3 DNA reads as TGTGCCAGCACCCTCGGAGGGGGCGAGACCCAGTACTTC.